The clone carrying this TCR beta chain was observed a few times. Its specificity is not known. These data are taken from a study of blood T cells in healthy people across ages. The V end was cut by 6 bases, the J end by 1 base, with 16 bases between. This CDR3 has 17 amino acids. Looked up from germline, CDR1 is MNHEY and CDR2 is SVGEGT. A second PCR of about 6 to 12 cycles used a sample-barcoded 5' primer and a J-beta primer mix. Using its own MiXCR run on the 5' RACE reads, TCRdb lists one record per CDR3 protein. The table includes under 1 million distinct CDR3 sequences, about 42% detected once. General observations from the study: Significant beta diversity loss was already apparent by age roughly 40, declining roughly linearly.

They isolated at least 6.5 million PBMCs from each sample. Total RNA was isolated from each sample in quantities of at least 5 micrograms. The gene calls are TRBV6-2 or TRBV6-3 and TRBJ2-6, with D tentatively TRBD1 or TRBD2 (5 bases each). Sequences were obtained from blood. This receptor was obtained from a man aged 55 to 69 in good health. The DNA of the CDR3 is TGTGCCAGCAGGAGGGGCCTCTCTCCATCTGGGGCCAACGTCCTGACTTTC. Its translation: CASRRGLSPSGANVLTF.